This passage covers 12 T cell receptor beta chains from one sample sequenced in a study of read filtering for tumor transcriptome and immune sequencing. This library used approximately 390 ng RNA and molecular barcoded adaptors spanning alpha/delta and beta/gamma chains. From the reads, TCRdb called clonotypes with MiXCR, one entry per CDR3 protein. The table lists over 90,000 distinct CDR3 sequences, about a fifth of them singletons. The sample comprised a population of CD138-negative cells sorted from bone marrow. The receptors shown here come from a donor aged 40 or older with multiple myeloma.

This clonotype was picked up many times. V is TRBV18 and J is TRBJ1-1; maybe TRBD1 (5 bases). Trimming shortened V by 3 bases and J by 5 bases, and 13 bases separated the two germline ends. The CDR3 contains 14 residues. The germline V gene encodes CDR1 KGHSH and CDR2 LQKENI. The CDR3 coding sequence is TGTGCCAGCTCACCTACCGGGGGGGGGACTGAAGCTTTCTTT. Translated: CASSPTGGGTEAFF.

This clonotype was counted many times. The rearrangement links TRBV5-4 to TRBJ2-1; TRBD1 or TRBD2 may be the D gene (5 bases each). Trimming stripped 3 bases from V and 6 bases from J, with 10 bases between. Germline V gene sequence: CDR1 SGHNT, CDR2 YYREEE (reference sequence). The CDR3 covers 13 residues. This CDR3 reads CASSSGTSNEQFF. CDR3 nucleotide sequence: TGTGCCAGCAGCTCTGGGACCAGCAATGAGCAGTTCTTC.

The sample holds many counts of this clonotype. V gene TRBV20-1 combines with J gene TRBJ2-1; either TRBD1 or TRBD2 may supply D (5 bases each). V shed 1 base and J shed 9 bases, with 19 bases lying between them. CDR1 and CDR2 (germline): DFQATT, SNEGSKA (reference sequence). This CDR3 spans 15 amino acids. CDR3 coding DNA: TGCAGTGCTAGAGTGAGGGGACGAGGGAATGTTGAGCAGTTCTTC. As protein: CSARVRGRGNVEQFF.

The chain links TRBV5-1 to TRBJ2-3; TRBD1 or TRBD2 may be the D gene (5 bases each). V was shortened by 4 bases and J by 0 bases, with 9 bases between the two germline ends. CDR1 SGHRS and CDR2 YFSETQ come from the germline V gene. There are 14 residues in the CDR3. The CDR3 coding sequence is TGCGCCAGCAGCAGGGACCGCAGCACAGATACGCAGTATTTT. It yields the protein CASSRDRSTDTQYF.

This clonotype occurred many times. The V call is TRBV20-1, the J call TRBJ2-7; no firm D call. The CDR3 length is 15 residues. In germline, CDR1 is DFQATT, CDR2 SNEGSKA (reference sequence). V lost 0 bases to trimming and J lost 0 bases, with 12 bases between them. The CDR3 DNA sequence: TGCAGTGCTAGAGATCCCAGGAAACCCTCCTACGAGCAGTACTTC. Its protein is CSARDPRKPSYEQYF.

This clonotype was found a few times. V and J are TRBV14 and TRBJ2-1; either TRBD1 or TRBD2 may supply D (5 bases each). V was trimmed by 8 bases and J by 5 bases, leaving 19 bases between them. CDR1 is SGHDN, CDR2 FVKESK, per germline. This CDR3 has 15 residues. This chain's CDR3 is CASSPVGPAHNEQFF. Written as DNA, the CDR3 is TGTGCCAGCTCCCCGGTGGGACCGGCTCACAATGAGCAGTTCTTC.

Of note for this clonotype: Possible read error: a much larger clone is one base away. V and J are TRBV5-1 and TRBJ2-2; a possible D gene is TRBD2 (5 bases). Germline-derived CDR1 and CDR2 are SGHRS and YFSETQ. The CDR3 runs to 11 residues. CDR3 bases: TGCGCCAGCTTGGGATCCGGGGAGCCGTTTTTT. Translating gives CASLGSGEPFF.

The rearrangement uses TRBV12-3 or TRBV12-4 and TRBJ2-5; the match to TRBD2 covers 9 bases. The CDR3 runs to 18 residues. V trimming: 6 bases; J trimming: 4 bases; junction bases outside the gene matches: 18. CDR3 bases: TGTGCCAGCAGCTCTTGGGGGATGGCGCGGGGGGGCGGAGAGACCCAGTACTTC. Translated, it gives CASSSWGMARGGGETQYF.

This clonotype was seen a handful of times. The chain joins TRBV7-9 to TRBJ2-2; D may be TRBD2 (5 bases). V lost 5 bases and J lost 0, with 10 bases in between. CDR3 length: 15 residues. Germline values: CDR1 SEHNR, CDR2 FQNEAQ (reference sequence). DNA for the CDR3: TGTGCCAGCAGCACGACGGACTCGAACACCGGGGAGCTGTTTTTT. Translating it yields CASSTTDSNTGELFF.

This clonotype was detected many times. The J gene is TRBJ2-5, the V gene TRBV6-1; D is possibly TRBD1 (6 bases). This CDR3 spans 12 amino acids. Germline lookup yields CDR1 MNHNS and CDR2 SASEGT. V gave up 7 bases and J gave up 4 bases, with 10 bases separating them. CDR3 bases: TGTGCCAGCAACTTCAGGGGAGAGACCCAGTACTTC. Translation gives CASNFRGETQYF.

Concerning this clonotype itself: A read error may be the cause here, since a much bigger clone is one base away. V usage is TRBV15 and J usage is TRBJ2-3; 9 bases align to TRBD2. The germline V gene encodes CDR1 LNHNV and CDR2 YYDKDF (reference sequence). The CDR3 is 14 residues long. The V segment lost 7 bases and the J segment 3 bases; nucleotides outside the gene matches: 5. The CDR3 protein is CATKRGEVTDTQYF. In DNA form, the CDR3 reads TGTGCCACCAAGCGGGGGGAGGTGACAGATACGCAGTATTTT.

This sequence joins TRBV2 and TRBJ2-4; perhaps D is TRBD1 or TRBD2 (6 bases each). The V end was cut by 8 bases, the J end by 6 bases, with 17 bases between. The CDR3 is 14 residues long. Germline lookup yields CDR1 SNHLY and CDR2 FYNNEI. The CDR3 is CASQEGGPRNIQYF. The CDR3 nucleotides are TGTGCCAGCCAGGAAGGGGGGCCAAGAAACATTCAGTACTTC.